What follows are 21 T cell receptor beta chains derived from one specimen sequenced in a study of blood T cell repertoires in COVID-19 (dated by TCRdb to 2020 to 2021). Libraries were prepared through the immunoSEQ multiplex PCR assay. TCRdb obtained this table from immuneACCESS and retained in-frame rearrangements with V and J assigned. These tables miss some clones; where compared with another copy, unresolved V genes account for less than half of the shortfall, and the remainder is unexplained. The sample table contains 300,000 or so clones; only one count was recorded for roughly 86% of them. The top ten clonotypes cover 1.5% to 2% of the sample. The source material was peripheral blood. The receptors derive from a woman aged 50 to 60 with acute or convalescent COVID-19.

The chain combines TRBV11-1 with TRBJ2-1; the D gene is possibly TRBD2 (5 bases). This CDR3 contains 15 residues. Germline V gives CDR1 SGHAT, CDR2 FQDESV (reference sequence). Between the trimmed V and J ends, which lost 5 bases and 8 bases, there was a span of 19 bases. The CDR3 is CASSGWTGLFDEQFF. The CDR3 nucleotides read TGTGCCAGCAGCGGGTGGACTGGGTTGTTCGATGAGCAGTTCTTC. Supplemented by reference TRBV11-1 and TRBJ2-1, the full variable domain reads EAEVAQSPRYKITEKSQAVAFWCDPISGHATLYWYRQILGQGPELLVQFQDESVVDDSQLPKDRFSAERLKGVDSTLKIQPAELGDSAMYLCASSGWTGLFDEQFFGPGTRLTVL.

The V call is TRBV28, the J call TRBJ2-7; a possible D gene is TRBD2 (6 bases). V was pared by 7 bases and J by 4 bases, with 17 bases between. The CDR3 contains 14 residues. Germline V gene sequence: CDR1 MDHEN, CDR2 SYDVKM. The CDR3 DNA is TGTGCCAGCACCACCGTGGGACTGGATTACGAGCAGTACTTC. Its protein product is CASTTVGLDYEQYF.

There are a few counts of this clone. The rearrangement joins TRBV5-6 to TRBJ2-4; D call uncertain. V lost 2 bases and J 0 bases, leaving 6 bases between the germline ends. The germline CDR1 and CDR2 sequences are SGHDT and YYEEEE. The CDR3 has 14 residues. The DNA of the CDR3 is TGTGCCAGCAGCTTACATTTAGCCAAAAACATTCAGTACTTC. Translating it yields CASSLHLAKNIQYF. Using reference TRBV5-6 and TRBJ2-4 for the parts outside the CDR3, the full variable domain is DAGVTQSPTHLIKTRGQQVTLRCSPKSGHDTVSWYQQALGQGPQFIFQYYEEEERQRGNFPDRFSGHQFPNYSSELNVNALLLGDSALYLCASSLHLAKNIQYFGAGTRLSVL.

This chain links TRBV9 with TRBJ2-3; a weak D match, TRBD2 (6 bases). The CDR3 covers 13 residues. Germline CDR1 SGDLS, CDR2 YYNGEE. V dropped 4 bases and J dropped 6 bases, with 12 bases sitting between them. CDR3 sequence: CASSPPEGDTQYF. The CDR3 DNA reads TGTGCCAGCAGCCCCCCGGAGGGGGATACGCAGTATTTT.

The chain has TRBV28 and TRBJ2-7; a possible D gene is TRBD1 (5 bases). Looked up from germline, CDR1 is MDHEN and CDR2 is SYDVKM. Trimming removed 5 bases at V and 3 bases at J, with 14 bases between. The length of the CDR3 is 14 residues. In DNA, the CDR3 is TGTGCCAGCAGTCCGCGGATAGGGGACTACGAGCAGTACTTC. Translation gives CASSPRIGDYEQYF.

This clone has a single count. This chain links TRBV6-1 with TRBJ2-1; D possibly corresponds to TRBD1 (6 bases). The CDR3 runs to 16 residues. V lost 0 bases and J lost 3, with 12 bases in between. From germline, CDR1 is MNHNS and CDR2 SASEGT. This CDR3 reads CASSEATGRVYNEQFF. The CDR3, as DNA: TGTGCCAGCAGTGAAGCGACAGGTCGGGTCTACAATGAGCAGTTCTTC.

This sequence joins TRBV28 and TRBJ2-1; D is perhaps TRBD1 (6 bases). V dropped 6 bases and J dropped 0 bases, with 12 bases sitting between them. The germline V gene has CDR1 MDHEN and CDR2 SYDVKM. CDR3 length: 15 residues. In DNA, the CDR3 is TGTGCCAGCAGCCCAGTGGGGGCCTCCTACAATGAGCAGTTCTTC. Encoded protein: CASSPVGASYNEQFF.

The V gene is TRBV4-3, the J gene TRBJ1-1; no firm D call. CDR3 size: 13 residues. V lost 0 bases and J 11 bases, leaving 13 bases between the germline ends. The germline CDR1 and CDR2 sequences are LGHNA and YSLEER. CDR3 sequence: CASSQDLAGGAFF. The CDR3 nucleotides are TGCGCCAGCAGCCAAGATCTGGCTGGCGGGGCTTTCTTT.

The chain has TRBV30 and TRBJ1-4; 8 positions match TRBD1. V was clipped by 5 bases and J by 0 bases; unmatched bases: 8. Germline loops: CDR1 GTSNPN, CDR2 SVGIG (reference sequence). This CDR3 has 16 residues. The CDR3 protein is CAWGQGYRATNEKLFF. CDR3 coding DNA: TGTGCCTGGGGACAGGGATATCGCGCAACTAATGAAAAACTGTTTTTT.

This clone was seen a few times. The chain uses TRBV28 and TRBJ2-7; 8 bases are shared with TRBD2. Germline CDR1 MDHEN, CDR2 SYDVKM. J was trimmed by 0 bases and V by 2 bases; bases with no gene match: 9. The CDR3 contains 17 residues. The CDR3 DNA follows: TGTGCCAGCAGTTTAAAACGTCTACTAGCGGCCTCCTACGAGCAGTACTTC. Translating gives CASSLKRLLAASYEQYF.

The genes are TRBV2 and TRBJ1-3; TRBD1 is a possible D gene (5 bases). CDR3 length: 14 residues. The germline V gene encodes CDR1 SNHLY and CDR2 FYNNEI. The V and J ends lost 6 bases and 3 bases respectively, with 12 bases between them. This chain's CDR3 is CASSLLTDGNTIYF. In DNA, the CDR3 is TGTGCCAGCAGCCTGTTGACAGATGGAAACACCATATATTTT.

This sequence joins TRBV19 and TRBJ1-1; a weak D match, TRBD1 (6 bases). V lost 10 bases to trimming and J lost 0 bases, with 12 bases between them. The germline CDR1 and CDR2 sequences are LNHDA and SQIVND (reference sequence). The CDR3 totals 13 residues. The CDR3 protein is CATDTGMNTEAFF. CDR3 sequence (DNA): TGTGCCACCGATACAGGGATGAACACTGAAGCTTTCTTT.

This chain joins TRBV7-9 and TRBJ1-4; D is uncertain. V was clipped by 5 bases and J by 5 bases, with 6 bases between them. CDR1 is SEHNR and CDR2 is FQNEAQ in the germline V gene (reference sequence). This CDR3 has 12 residues. The CDR3 DNA is TGTGCCAGCAGCCTCACAAATGAAAAACTGTTTTTT. Protein: CASSLTNEKLFF.

The CDR3 is CASGWGVEQYF. The DNA for the CDR3 is TGTGCCAGCGGGTGGGGGGTCGAGCAGTACTTC. The J gene is TRBJ2-7, the V gene TRBV6-5; the D gene is possibly TRBD2 (6 bases). Trimming shortened V by 8 bases and J by 6 bases, and 11 bases separated the two germline ends. There are 11 residues in the CDR3. CDR1 MNHEY and CDR2 SVGAGI come from the germline V gene.

The V gene is TRBV18, the J gene TRBJ2-3; 9 bases agree with TRBD2. The V segment lost 5 bases and the J segment 1 base; nucleotides outside the gene matches: 4. Germline V CDR1 and CDR2: KGHSH, LQKENI. The length of the CDR3 is 15 residues. CDR3 sequence (DNA): TGTGCCAGCTCAGTTAGCGGGAGAGGCACAGATACGCAGTATTTT. Its protein is CASSVSGRGTDTQYF.

The chain employs TRBV6-5 and TRBJ2-7; 13 bases map to TRBD2. The CDR3 loop spans 14 amino acids. The germline gives CDR1 MNHEY, CDR2 SVGAGI. Losses at the gene ends were 5 bases for V and 5 bases for J; bases not matched to a gene: 3. The CDR3 DNA follows: TGTGCCAGCAGTCGGACTAGCGGGAGAAACGAGCAGTACTTC. This codes for CASSRTSGRNEQYF.

V usage is TRBV6-5 and J usage is TRBJ2-1, with a possible D match to TRBD2 (5 bases). V dropped 3 bases and J dropped 8 bases, with 14 bases sitting between them. The CDR3 runs 14 residues. Germline lookup yields CDR1 MNHEY and CDR2 SVGAGI. The CDR3 DNA reads TGTGCCAGCAGTTATAGTGGGAGAAAGGATGAGCAGTTCTTC. Translated, it gives CASSYSGRKDEQFF.

This clone was seen more than once but under ten times. This rearrangement joins TRBV28 to TRBJ1-4; D is unresolved. The CDR3 covers 14 residues. The V end lost 3 bases, the J end lost 4 bases, and 9 bases lay between the germline ends. The germline V gene encodes CDR1 MDHEN and CDR2 SYDVKM. The CDR3, as DNA: TGTGCCAGCAGTTTTTGGCAGCGTAATGAAAAACTGTTTTTT. This sequence encodes CASSFWQRNEKLFF. The complete variable domain, with remaining parts taken from reference TRBV28 and TRBJ1-4, reads DVKVTQSSRYLVKRTGEKVFLECVQDMDHENMFWYRQDPGLGLRLIYFSYDVKMKEKGDIPEGYSVSREKKERFSLILESASTNQTSMYLCASSFWQRNEKLFFGSGTQLSVL.

The rearrangement uses TRBV4-3 and TRBJ2-7; 10 nucleotides align to TRBD2. With 0 bases clipped from V and 4 bases from J, the junction kept 6 bases outside the gene matches. The CDR3 consists of 16 residues. Germline V gene sequence: CDR1 LGHNA, CDR2 YSLEER. The CDR3 is CASSQDIAGGGYEQYF. CDR3 DNA sequence: TGCGCCAGCAGCCAAGATATAGCGGGAGGAGGATACGAGCAGTACTTC.

This sequence joins TRBV27 and TRBJ2-1; 9 positions match TRBD1. The CDR3 has 14 residues. CDR1 is MNHEY, CDR2 SMNVEV, per germline (reference sequence). Losses at the gene ends were 7 bases for V and 5 bases for J; bases not matched to a gene: 6. In DNA, the CDR3 is TGTGCCAGCAACGTACAGGGGGCCGACAATGAGCAGTTCTTC. This translates into CASNVQGADNEQFF.

Here the CDR3 reads CASSPRESGELFF. Here the CDR3 DNA reads TGTGCCAGCAGCCCGAGGGAATCCGGGGAGCTGTTTTTT. The V gene is TRBV5-6, the J gene TRBJ2-2, with D perhaps TRBD2 (5 bases). V shed 4 bases and J shed 6 bases, with 10 bases lying between them. This CDR3 comprises 13 residues. CDR1 is SGHDT, CDR2 YYEEEE, per germline.